This T cell receptor beta chain was recovered during a study of T cell responses to AZD1222 COVID-19 vaccine. Whole-study findings and limits: Targeting of unmutated variant regions was reportedly seen in nearly half of spike-specific TCRs. There were repertoire samples only from the period after the peak T cell response.

Clones were read by immunoSEQ multiplex PCR, and TCRdb kept only the in-frame ones, dropping some. The top ten clones hold roughly 4.4% of a sample with some 170,000 clones, about 91% of them seen once. Worth noting for this clone: Its cognate antigen is unknown.

This CDR3 region has 11 residues. The germline V gene has CDR1 SGHTS and CDR2 YDEGEE. V was clipped by 3 bases and J by 7 bases, with 7 bases between them. The source material was peripheral blood, sampled on day 0 of MenACWY control vaccination. V gene TRBV5-8 combines with J gene TRBJ1-2; D gene uncertain. This TCR was sampled from an adult in good health. CDR3 region: CASSSQIGYTF. For the CDR3, the DNA is TGTGCCAGCAGCTCTCAGATTGGCTACACCTTC.